The 22 T cell receptor beta chains listed next were all sequenced from one sample in a study of a mutant IDH1 vaccine in newly diagnosed glioma. Time point given: week 23, last vaccination. Alongside topical imiquimod, each dose of vaccine comprised 300 ug of mutant IDH1 20-mer peptide. These receptors are not linked to any known antigen. Assay used: immunoSEQ multiplex PCR; TCRdb lists only in-frame clones, some missing. Counted here are 50,000 to 60,000 clones, under 90% occurring once; the ten biggest clones make up around 6.2%. The specimen was PBMCs, collected from a glioma patient whose treatment included an IDH1 peptide vaccine. The receptors originated from a man aged 35-49 years with glioma.

The chain couples TRBV5-1 to TRBJ2-1; 10 bases are a match to TRBD2. J lost 10 bases, V lost 2 bases, and 12 bases had no gene match. The CDR3 runs to 16 residues. Germline CDR1 is SGHRS and CDR2 is YFSETQ. The CDR3 coding sequence is TGCGCCAGCAGCTTTGCCGGGACTAGCGATTGGGGCGAGCAGTTCTTC. Its translation: CASSFAGTSDWGEQFF.

The V call is TRBV2, the J call TRBJ1-5; D perhaps matches TRBD1 (6 bases). This CDR3 region has 13 residues. Germline CDR1 and CDR2: SNHLY and FYNNEI. Deletions cut 5 bases from V and 7 bases from J, with 12 bases between. In DNA, the CDR3 is TGTGCCAGCAGTATAGGGGGGGGCCAGCCCCAGCATTTT. It encodes CASSIGGGQPQHF. Looking up the rest from reference TRBV2 and TRBJ1-5 gives the full variable domain: EPEVTQTPSHQVTQMGQEVILRCVPISNHLYFYWYRQILGQKVEFLVSFYNNEISEKSEIFDDQFSVERPDGSNFTLKIRSTKLEDSAMYFCASSIGGGQPQHFGDGTRLSIL.

The rearrangement uses TRBV2 and TRBJ1-6; D uncertain. The CDR3 runs 15 residues. Trimming removed 3 bases at V and 5 bases at J, with 11 bases between. CDR1 and CDR2 (germline): SNHLY, FYNNEI. The CDR3 coding sequence is TGTGCCAGCAGTGACTCGCCAGCCGATAATTCACCCCTCCACTTT. Amino acids: CASSDSPADNSPLHF. Based on the CDR3 plus reference TRBV2 and TRBJ1-6, the full variable domain is EPEVTQTPSHQVTQMGQEVILRCVPISNHLYFYWYRQILGQKVEFLVSFYNNEISEKSEIFDDQFSVERPDGSNFTLKIRSTKLEDSAMYFCASSDSPADNSPLHFGNGTRLTVT.

This chain connects TRBV5-1 to TRBJ2-2; no firm D call. The V gene lost 1 base and the J gene lost 4 bases, with 5 bases spanning the gap. The germline CDR1 and CDR2 sequences are SGHRS and YFSETQ. CDR3 length: 13 residues. The CDR3 region is CASSLTRTGELFF. CDR3 nucleotides: TGCGCCAGCAGCTTGACACGCACCGGGGAGCTGTTTTTT.

This clone was counted once. The V and J genes are TRBV14 and TRBJ1-6, with D unresolved. The CDR3 totals 14 residues. CDR1 is SGHDN and CDR2 is FVKESK in the germline V gene. The V end was cut by 0 bases, the J end by 9 bases, with 9 bases between. The CDR3 DNA is TGTGCCAGCAGCCAAGAAGGACGGAGTTCACCCCTCCACTTT. Residues: CASSQEGRSSPLHF.

This clone appeared a single time. The chain employs TRBV4-2 and TRBJ2-7; 10 nucleotides agree with TRBD1. Germline V CDR1 and CDR2: LGHNA, YNFKEQ. The CDR3 sequence is 15 residues long. V dropped 0 bases and J dropped 3; count of bases not matched to a gene: 2. The CDR3 nucleotides read TGTGCCAGCAGCCAAGAGGGACAGGGGATCTACGAGCAGTACTTC. It specifies CASSQEGQGIYEQYF.

CDR3 in amino acids: CASSMGATGPDTQYF. CDR3 nucleotide sequence: TGCGCCAGCAGCATGGGGGCGACAGGGCCAGATACGCAGTATTTT. V gene TRBV5-1 combines with J gene TRBJ2-3, with 7 bases matching TRBD1. After removal of 4 bases from V and 4 bases from J, the junction contained 9 bases not matched to a gene. The V gene's germline CDR1 is SGHRS and CDR2 YFSETQ. The CDR3 length is 15 residues. The full variable domain, completed using reference TRBV5-1 and TRBJ2-3, is KAGVTQTPRYLIKTRGQQVTLSCSPISGHRSVSWYQQTPGQGLQFLFEYFSETQRNKGNFPGRFSGRQFSNSRSEMNVSTLELGDSALYLCASSMGATGPDTQYFGPGTRLTVL.

J is TRBJ1-3 and V is TRBV6-1; TRBD1 agrees at 9 bases. The CDR3 is 16 amino acids. The germline V gene has CDR1 MNHNS and CDR2 SASEGT. The V and J ends lost 1 base and 2 bases, in that order; junction bases with no gene match: 3. The CDR3 DNA follows: TGTGCCAGCAGTGAAGGGACAGGGGCGCCTGGAAACACCATATATTTT. The encoded protein is CASSEGTGAPGNTIYF.

The J gene is TRBJ1-4, the V gene TRBV2; a weak D match, TRBD1 (6 bases). Germline loops: CDR1 SNHLY, CDR2 FYNNEI. Between the trimmed V and J ends, which lost 6 bases and 7 bases, there was a span of 15 bases. The CDR3 consists of 14 residues. The CDR3, as DNA: TGTGCCAGCAGGGTACAGGGCGGAGGTGAAAAACTGTTTTTT. This sequence encodes CASRVQGGGEKLFF.

V is TRBV11-3 and J is TRBJ2-1; TRBD1 matches at 8 bases. The CDR3 is 15 amino acids. Germline V gene lookup returns CDR1 SGHNT and CDR2 YENEEA. Unmatched junction bases numbered 11, after V lost 5 bases and J lost 8 bases. The CDR3 coding sequence is TGTGCCAGCAGCGACCGCGGACAGGGAGTCGATGAGCAGTTCTTC. Translating gives CASSDRGQGVDEQFF. Looking up the rest from reference TRBV11-3 and TRBJ2-1 gives the full variable domain: EAGVVQSPRYKIIEKKQPVAFWCNPISGHNTLYWYLQNLGQGPELLIRYENEEAVDDSQLPKDRFSAERLKGVDSTLKIQPAELGDSAVYLCASSDRGQGVDEQFFGPGTRLTVL.

This clone was picked up one time. V usage is TRBV29-1 and J usage is TRBJ2-5; D gene unclear. V lost 4 bases, J lost 2 bases, and 11 bases lay in between. The CDR3 consists of 13 residues. CDR1 SQVTM and CDR2 ANQGSEA come from the germline V gene. The CDR3 sequence is CSVAGRFQETQYF. The CDR3 DNA reads TGCAGCGTTGCAGGACGGTTTCAAGAGACCCAGTACTTC.

This rearrangement joins TRBV7-3 to TRBJ2-3, with TRBD1 as a possible D gene (6 bases). V was pared by 3 bases and J by 4 bases, with 8 bases between. CDR3 length: 13 residues. In germline, CDR1 is SGHTA, CDR2 FQGTGA. CDR3 sequence: CASSLRGSDTQYF. DNA for the CDR3: TGTGCCAGCAGCTTGAGGGGGTCAGATACGCAGTATTTT.

J is TRBJ1-3 and V is TRBV2, with D perhaps TRBD1 (5 bases). This CDR3 region has 13 residues. Germline V gene sequence: CDR1 SNHLY, CDR2 FYNNEI. The V gene lost 3 bases and the J gene lost 4 bases, with 7 bases spanning the gap. The CDR3 spells CASSEWGGNTIYF. CDR3 DNA sequence: TGTGCCAGCAGTGAGTGGGGCGGAAACACCATATATTTT.

The chain couples TRBV5-4 to TRBJ2-7, with D tentatively TRBD2 (5 bases). V was pared by 4 bases and J by 2 bases, with 10 bases between. Germline V gives CDR1 SGHNT, CDR2 YYREEE (reference sequence). CDR3 size: 13 residues. CDR3 nucleotide sequence: TGTGCCAGCAGCCCCGGACTGGCCTACGAGCAGTACTTC. The encoded protein is CASSPGLAYEQYF.

This chain links TRBV7-6 with TRBJ2-1; 9 bases are a match to TRBD2. This CDR3 is built from 16 residues. V lost 5 bases to trimming and J lost 2 bases; unmatched junction nucleotides: 7. The germline V gene has CDR1 SGHVS and CDR2 FNYEAQ. The CDR3 bases are TGTGCCAGCAGCACCCGAGCGGGGGGCACCTACAATGAGCAGTTCTTC. Residues: CASSTRAGGTYNEQFF.

J is TRBJ2-5 and V is TRBV7-9, with 7 bases matching TRBD1. The CDR3 totals 15 residues. Trimming at V came to 1 base and at J to 5 bases, leaving 7 bases not matched to a gene. The V gene's germline CDR1 is SEHNR and CDR2 FQNEAQ (reference sequence). Here the CDR3 reads CASSLGQGELETQYF. CDR3 coding DNA: TGTGCCAGCAGCTTAGGACAGGGAGAGTTGGAGACCCAGTACTTC.

This sequence joins TRBV30 and TRBJ2-1; no clear D gene. The V end lost 1 base, the J end lost 4 bases, and 5 bases lay between the germline ends. CDR1 is GTSNPN, CDR2 SVGIG, per germline (reference sequence). The CDR3 has 12 amino acids. The CDR3 DNA is TGTGCCTGGAGTGGCGTATACAATGAGCAGTTCTTC. Its translation: CAWSGVYNEQFF.

This clone has a single count. The genes are TRBV2 and TRBJ1-6; 9 positions agree with TRBD1. The germline gives CDR1 SNHLY, CDR2 FYNNEI. Losses at the gene ends were 8 bases for V and 10 bases for J; bases not matched to a gene: 6. This CDR3 has 13 amino acids. The CDR3 DNA sequence: TGTGCCAGCCTAGGACAGGGGCAATCACCCCTCCACTTT. This codes for CASLGQGQSPLHF.

The V gene is TRBV14, the J gene TRBJ1-1, with D possibly matching TRBD1 (6 bases). This CDR3 has 16 amino acids. The V end lost 0 bases, the J end lost 1 base, and 12 bases lay between the germline ends. CDR1 is SGHDN and CDR2 is FVKESK in the germline V gene. The CDR3 spells CASSQDLGAANTEAFF. CDR3 bases: TGTGCCAGCAGCCAAGATTTGGGGGCCGCGAACACTGAAGCTTTCTTT.

The V gene is TRBV7-9, the J gene TRBJ1-4; 7 positions match TRBD1. CDR1 is SEHNR and CDR2 is FQNEAQ in the germline V gene (reference sequence). The CDR3 contains 14 residues. The V segment lost 5 bases and the J segment 7 bases; nucleotides outside the gene matches: 7. This CDR3 is CASSLQGGGEKLFF. For the CDR3, the DNA is TGTGCCAGCAGCCTTCAGGGGGGGGGTGAAAAACTGTTTTTT. The whole variable domain, remainder taken from reference TRBV7-9 and TRBJ1-4, is DTGVSQNPRHKITKRGQNVTFRCDPISEHNRLYWYRQTLGQGPEFLTYFQNEAQLEKSRLLSDRFSAERPKGSFSTLEIQRTEQGDSAMYLCASSLQGGGEKLFFGSGTQLSVL.

The chain couples TRBV5-1 to TRBJ1-5; TRBD1 aligns across 9 bases. Germline V gives CDR1 SGHRS, CDR2 YFSETQ. Trimming at V came to 5 bases and at J to 4 bases, leaving 7 bases not matched to a gene. This CDR3 region has 15 residues. The CDR3 nucleotides read TGCGCCAGCAGGCTCGGGACAGGGACTAATCAGCCCCAGCATTTT. This encodes CASRLGTGTNQPQHF.

The rearrangement links TRBV5-1 to TRBJ2-2; 8 bases match TRBD2. There are 15 residues in the CDR3. V lost 4 bases and J lost 2; bases outside the gene matches: 4. Germline CDR1 and CDR2: SGHRS and YFSETQ. CDR3: CASSRRGANTGELFF. The CDR3 DNA follows: TGCGCCAGCAGCCGGCGGGGGGCAAACACCGGGGAGCTGTTTTTT.